These T cell receptor beta chains were read from a single sample in a study of graft-versus-host responses after intestinal transplantation. These receptors' antigens are unknown. Produced via immunoSEQ multiplex PCR; TCRdb's table is partial and in-frame only. The sample shows some 90,000 clones, approximately 80% of them seen only once. Sequenced material: unstimulated CD4+ T cells sorted from spleen or lymph node cells, taken before intestinal transplant. The receptors come from a human donor who received an intestinal transplant. The CDR3 runs from the conserved cysteine through the conserved F or W. Fields, in order: J gene, D gene, clone size, V gene, CDR3 protein, CDR3 DNA. D genes are given only for firm matches. Some rows mark clone size as missing; the rest say once, few, many or name a class of expanded clone.

TRBJ2-2,TRBD2,.,TRBV27,CASSLQRGGLTTGELFF,TGTGCCAGCAGTTTGCAGCGGGGGGGCCTTACTACCGGGGAGCTGTTTTTT
TRBJ2-2,.,.,TRBV11-3,CASSRGTGELFF,TGTGCCAGCAGCCGAGGAACCGGGGAGCTGTTTTTT
TRBJ1-6,.,.,TRBV7-9,CASSLEQYNSPLHF,TGTGCCAGCAGCTTAGAACAGTATAATTCACCCCTCCACTTT
TRBJ2-5,.,.,TRBV5-1,CASSRDSQETQYF,TGCGCCAGCAGCAGGGACTCCCAAGAGACCCAGTACTTC
TRBJ1-6,.,.,TRBV5-4,CASSLDRAVSNSPLHF,TGTGCCAGCAGCTTGGACAGGGCCGTATCTAATTCACCCCTCCACTTT
TRBJ1-2,.,once,TRBV21-1,CASGRTGGGYGYTF,TGTGCCAGCGGGAGGACAGGGGGCGGCTATGGCTACACCTTC
TRBJ2-2,.,few,TRBV5-6,CASSLVSGNTGELFF,TGTGCCAGCAGCTTGGTCAGCGGGAACACCGGGGAGCTGTTTTTT
TRBJ1-5,.,once,TRBV10-2,CASSDRVGQPQHF,TGCGCCAGCAGTGACAGGGTAGGTCAGCCCCAGCATTTT
TRBJ2-7,TRBD2,.,TRBV19,CASSRDYKTYEQYF,TGTGCCAGCTCCCGGGACTACAAGACCTACGAGCAGTACTTC
TRBJ1-2,.,.,TRBV29-1,CSVAGQYYGYTF,TGCAGCGTTGCCGGACAGTACTATGGCTACACCTTC
TRBJ2-3,.,.,TRBV9,CASSGQGRDTQYF,TGTGCCAGCAGCGGTCAAGGGAGAGATACGCAGTATTTT
TRBJ1-1,.,.,TRBV6-5,CASSYSRAGDTEAFF,TGTGCCAGCAGTTACTCGAGGGCGGGGGACACTGAAGCTTTCTTT
TRBJ2-5,.,.,TRBV4-1,CASSHSWQETQYF,TGCGCCAGCAGCCATAGCTGGCAAGAGACCCAGTACTTC
TRBJ2-3,.,once,TRBV9,CASSLGTTDTQYF,TGTGCCAGCAGCTTAGGGACTACAGATACGCAGTATTTT
TRBJ1-2,.,few,TRBV5-1,CASRQGLNYGYTF,TGCGCCAGCAGACAGGGCCTTAACTATGGCTACACCTTC
TRBJ1-4,TRBD1,few,TRBV2,CASGGTGYNEKLFF,TGTGCCAGCGGTGGGACAGGGTATAATGAAAAACTGTTTTTT
TRBJ2-2,TRBD2,once,TRBV4-1,CASSQDGTSGGAGELFF,TGCGCCAGCAGCCAGGACGGGACTAGCGGGGGTGCTGGGGAGCTGTTTTTT
TRBJ2-2,TRBD2,few,TRBV7-8,CASSLRSGTYTGELFF,TGTGCCAGCAGCCTCCGGAGCGGGACGTACACCGGGGAGCTGTTTTTT
TRBJ1-5,.,.,TRBV7-2,CASSLARGGNQPQHF,TGTGCCAGCAGCTTAGCCAGGGGTGGCAATCAGCCCCAGCATTTT
TRBJ1-4,.,.,TRBV28,CASTPGGGVGEEKLFF,TGTGCCAGCACCCCCGGGGGTGGGGTCGGGGAGGAAAAACTGTTTTTT
TRBJ1-1,.,.,TRBV10-1,CASSEGGQVTEAFF,TGCGCCAGCAGTGAGGGGGGCCAGGTCACTGAAGCTTTCTTT
TRBJ2-1,TRBD2,.,TRBV4-1,CASSQDRGLAGWNEQFF,TGCGCCAGCAGCCAAGATCGAGGACTAGCGGGATGGAATGAGCAGTTCTTC
TRBJ2-5,.,.,TRBV15,CATSRGGLEMETQYF,TGTGCCACCAGCAGAGGGGGACTCGAGATGGAGACCCAGTACTTC
TRBJ1-2,.,.,TRBV6-4,CASSVGRGVSRVGYTF,TGTGCCAGCAGTGTAGGCAGGGGAGTTTCGCGGGTTGGCTACACCTTC
TRBJ1-4,TRBD1,.,TRBV7-6,CASSPRTGRRLFF,TGTGCCAGCAGCCCGAGGACAGGGCGGCGGCTGTTTTTT
TRBJ1-5,TRBD1,.,TRBV29-1,CSVRNRTGGNQPQHF,TGCAGCGTTAGGAATAGGACAGGGGGGAATCAGCCCCAGCATTTT
TRBJ2-3,TRBD2,.,TRBV5-1,CASSLGGLADTDTQYF,TGCGCCAGCAGCTTGGGGGGACTAGCGGACACAGATACGCAGTATTTT
TRBJ2-7,TRBD2,few,TRBV12-5,CASGLGPGLAGDEQYF,TGTGCTAGTGGTTTGGGCCCCGGACTAGCGGGGGACGAGCAGTACTTC
TRBJ2-5,TRBD1,.,TRBV6-6,CASRPGQGVGETQYF,TGTGCCAGCAGGCCGGGACAGGGCGTCGGGGAGACCCAGTACTTC
TRBJ2-1,TRBD2,.,TRBV30,CAWSGGLASEQFF,TGTGCCTGGAGCGGGGGACTAGCCAGTGAGCAGTTCTTC
TRBJ2-7,.,once,TRBV25-1,CASSEYAYEQYF,TGTGCCAGCAGTGAATACGCCTACGAGCAGTACTTC
TRBJ2-6,TRBD1,.,TRBV30,CAWRYLGQGPSGANVLTF,TGTGCCTGGAGGTACCTGGGACAGGGCCCTTCTGGGGCCAACGTCCTGACTTTC
TRBJ2-7,TRBD1,once,TRBV5-1,CASSQSGGSSYEQYF,TGCGCCAGCAGCCAATCAGGGGGTTCCTCCTACGAGCAGTACTTC
TRBJ1-1,TRBD1,.,TRBV28,CASRPGQGVTGTEAFF,TGTGCCAGCAGACCGGGACAGGGGGTAACTGGAACTGAAGCTTTCTTT
TRBJ2-7,.,.,TRBV7-9,CASSVSGTSGEQYF,TGTGCCAGCAGCGTATCCGGGACATCGGGCGAGCAGTACTTC
TRBJ1-2,TRBD1,.,TRBV11-2,CASSLDGTGGYGYTF,TGTGCCAGCAGCTTAGACGGGACAGGGGGTTATGGCTACACCTTC
TRBJ2-7,.,.,TRBV20-1,CSASGPDEQYF,TGCAGTGCTAGTGGGCCGGACGAGCAGTACTTC
TRBJ1-3,.,.,TRBV28,CASSRRGASGNTIYF,TGTGCCAGCAGTCGGCGGGGTGCCTCTGGAAACACCATATATTTT
TRBJ1-5,.,.,TRBV6-1,CASSERGYQPQHF,TGTGCCAGCAGTGAAAGGGGGTATCAGCCCCAGCATTTT
TRBJ1-2,.,.,TRBV11-2,CASSLDWQGFGYTF,TGTGCCAGCAGCTTAGATTGGCAGGGCTTTGGCTACACCTTC
TRBJ2-1,TRBD2,.,TRBV29-1,CSVAILAGGGEQFF,TGCAGCGTTGCCATTCTAGCGGGAGGAGGTGAGCAGTTCTTC
TRBJ2-7,TRBD1,.,TRBV5-4,CASSPIRDRANEQYF,TGTGCCAGCAGCCCGATCCGGGACAGGGCCAACGAGCAGTACTTC
TRBJ2-7,TRBD2,.,TRBV2,CASKPSGSYLEQYF,TGTGCCAGCAAGCCTAGCGGGAGCTATCTCGAGCAGTACTTC
TRBJ1-1,.,.,TRBV6-1,CASSYSQGRSFF,TGTGCCAGCAGTTATTCCCAGGGTCGCAGTTTCTTT
TRBJ2-1,.,.,TRBV7-9,CASSLPGTPYNEQFF,TGTGCCAGCAGCTTACCCGGGACACCTTACAATGAGCAGTTCTTC
TRBJ2-7,.,.,TRBV18,CASSPTVPSYEQYF,TGTGCCAGCTCACCGACAGTACCCTCCTACGAGCAGTACTTC
TRBJ2-7,.,once,TRBV29-1,CSVAPAGTTYEQYF,TGCAGCGTTGCCCCCGCCGGGACAACCTACGAGCAGTACTTC
TRBJ2-7,.,.,TRBV15,CATSRMANYEQYF,TGTGCCACCAGCAGGATGGCTAACTACGAGCAGTACTTC
TRBJ1-2,.,.,TRBV15,CATSPTQGWYGYTF,TGTGCCACCAGTCCGACCCAGGGGTGGTATGGCTACACCTTC
TRBJ2-7,TRBD2,once,TRBV9,CASSGTSGGASLGSEQYF,TGTGCCAGCAGCGGGACTAGCGGGGGGGCGTCATTGGGCTCCGAGCAGTACTTC
TRBJ2-2,TRBD1,.,TRBV5-1,CASSGGQGGSGELFF,TGCGCCAGCAGCGGAGGACAGGGCGGGTCCGGGGAGCTGTTTTTT
TRBJ2-1,TRBD2,once,TRBV18,CASSPLAGPYNEQFF,TGTGCCAGCTCACCTCTAGCGGGTCCCTACAATGAGCAGTTCTTC
TRBJ1-1,.,.,TRBV2,CASGLLAEAFF,TGTGCCAGCGGACTGTTGGCTGAAGCTTTCTTT
TRBJ1-3,.,few,TRBV6-4,CASSQDSTSGNTIYF,TGTGCCAGCAGCCAGGACAGTACCTCTGGAAACACCATATATTTT
TRBJ1-1,TRBD1,.,TRBV28,CATGQGTEAFF,TGTGCCACCGGACAGGGGACTGAAGCTTTCTTT
TRBJ2-5,.,.,TRBV11-2,CASSLGLASETQYF,TGTGCCAGCAGCTTAGGGCTAGCAAGTGAGACCCAGTACTTC
TRBJ2-1,TRBD2,few,TRBV11-2,CASSLTSGGNEQFF,TGTGCCAGCAGCTTGACTAGCGGGGGCAATGAGCAGTTCTTC